This T cell receptor (beta chain) appears in the sequencing data of a study of OX40 agonist ivuxolimab in advanced cancers. Overall study context: People who had prior anti-PD-1, anti-PD-L1 or anti-CTLA-4 therapy could take part, and under 45% had some. Broader study findings: CD4+ T cells averaged fewer expanded clones than CD8+ T cells.

With regard to this clone: What it binds is not known.

Sampled blood was obtained at baseline, cycle 4 day 1, and cycle 7 day 1. V gave up 9 bases and J gave up 6 bases, with 8 bases separating them. Germline CDR1 and CDR2: MGHDK and SYGVNS. CDR3 size: 11 residues. The data were produced by immunoSEQ multiplex PCR, yet TCRdb's version contains in-frame clones alone and is incomplete. The sample contains 53,000 or so clones, 70% to 90% of which appear only once. The chain carries TRBV25-1 and TRBJ2-2; TRBD2 might be the D (5 bases). This TCR was recovered from an adult with an advanced solid tumor such as melanoma, head and neck, liver or kidney cancer. Source: CD4+ or CD8+ T cells sorted from blood, taken in a trial of the OX40 agonist ivuxolimab. CDR3 nucleotide sequence: TGTGCCAGGGTACTAGCCGGGGAGCTGTTTTTT. Translation: CARVLAGELFF.